This T cell receptor (beta chain) was identified in a study of response to subunit inactivated influenza vaccine. The germline CDR1 and CDR2 sequences are SQVTM and ANQGSEA. Trimming took 3 bases from V and 0 from J, leaving 15 bases between them. The length of the CDR3 is 15 residues. TCRdb re-called the RT-PCR reads through MiXCR, storing one row per CDR3 protein. The table shows about 570,000 distinct CDR3 sequences, with approximately 10% occurring only once. This clonotype was observed at least ten times. The data were also submitted as part of a second study, on T cells expressing NK-cell markers. From that report: UMIs were included in TCR beta cDNA generated by 5'RACE template switching.

The starting material was PBMCs from blood, obtained on the day of vaccination. The sequence came from a man aged 45-60 years who received an inactivated influenza vaccine. The chain joins TRBV29-1 to TRBJ2-7, with D possibly TRBD2 on 5 matching bases. Here the CDR3 DNA reads TGCAGCGTTGAGGGTCAGGAGGAAACCTCCTACGAGCAGTACTTC. It translates to CSVEGQEETSYEQYF.